This entry lists 32 T cell receptor beta chains sequenced from one sample in a study of patients and donors after allogeneic stem cell transplantation. One entry per CDR3 protein results from TCRdb running MiXCR on the RT-PCR reads. The sample lists approximately 170,000 distinct CDR3 sequences, approximately 25% occurring once. What was sequenced was blood, either unsorted or a sorted T cell fraction (not recorded which). Receptor source: a human donor who was either an allogeneic HSCT recipient or a stem cell or donor lymphocyte infusion donor (not recorded which). It is not recorded whose cells these are; they may come from a transplant donor.

The gene calls are TRBV4-2 and TRBJ2-3; a possible D gene is TRBD1 (6 bases). The CDR3 covers 13 residues. Germline CDR1 LGHNA, CDR2 YNFKEQ. Trimming pared 7 bases from V and 5 bases from J, leaving 13 bases between. CDR3 in amino acids: CASTKKGVDTQYF. For the CDR3, the DNA is TGTGCCAGCACCAAAAAGGGGGTAGATACGCAGTATTTT.

This clonotype has only a few counts. The chain carries TRBV20-1 and TRBJ1-6, with D possibly matching TRBD1 (6 bases). Germline V gene lookup returns CDR1 DFQATT and CDR2 SNEGSKA (reference sequence). V was shortened by 0 bases and J by 10 bases, with 16 bases between the two germline ends. This CDR3 contains 15 residues. The CDR3 DNA reads as TGCAGTGCTAGAGATACACGGGGGGCAGACTCACCCCTCCACTTT. As protein: CSARDTRGADSPLHF.

The table lists this clonotype with a few counts. The chain uses TRBV15 and TRBJ1-1; 7 positions agree with TRBD1. Germline trimming cut 0 bases from V and 11 bases from J; bases unmatched to any gene: 12. Germline values: CDR1 LNHNV, CDR2 YYDKDF (reference sequence). The CDR3 covers 15 residues. The CDR3 here is CATSRDGDSQGRAFF. The CDR3, as DNA: TGTGCCACCAGCAGAGATGGGGACAGTCAGGGTAGGGCTTTCTTT.

This chain links TRBV27 with TRBJ2-7; D is possibly TRBD2 (6 bases). V was shortened by 6 bases and J by 6 bases, with 21 bases between the two germline ends. CDR1 is MNHEY, CDR2 SMNVEV, per germline (reference sequence). This CDR3 contains 15 residues. CDR3 DNA: TGTGCCAGCAGCGCAGGGACTCCTCTGATGGGCGAGCAGTACTTC. Translating gives CASSAGTPLMGEQYF.

This chain joins TRBV9 and TRBJ2-3; no clear D. V lost 0 bases, J lost 2 bases, and 10 bases lay in between. This CDR3 comprises 15 residues. Germline V CDR1 and CDR2: SGDLS, YYNGEE. CDR3 sequence (DNA): TGTGCCAGCAGCGTAGCTGGACGGTCCACAGATACGCAGTATTTT. Its translation is CASSVAGRSTDTQYF.

This clonotype has at least ten counts. The chain uses TRBV4-1 and TRBJ1-5; D call uncertain. The CDR3 is made up of 12 amino acids. Trimming removed 1 base at V and 4 bases at J, with 2 bases between. The germline gives CDR1 MGHRA, CDR2 YSYEKL. CDR3 bases: TGCGCCAGCAGCCAAGGGAATCAGCCCCAGCATTTT. Translating it yields CASSQGNQPQHF.

The chain combines TRBV7-8 with TRBJ2-6; D possibly corresponds to TRBD2 (6 bases). V was cut by 2 bases and J by 5 bases, with 10 bases left in between. This CDR3 is 15 amino acids long. CDR1 and CDR2 from the germline V gene are SGHVS and FQNEAQ. CDR3 region: CASSLSGERANVLTF. The CDR3 nucleotides are TGTGCCAGCAGCTTATCGGGGGAGAGGGCCAACGTCCTGACTTTC.

The CDR3 DNA is TGTGCCAGCAGTGACCCCCGGGGGTCTGAGCAGTTCTTC. Amino acids: CASSDPRGSEQFF. The V call is TRBV6-1, the J call TRBJ2-1, with D possibly TRBD2 on 6 matching bases. V was pared by 3 bases and J by 9 bases, with 12 bases between. The germline gives CDR1 MNHNS, CDR2 SASEGT. CDR3 size: 13 residues.

The chain carries TRBV5-1 and TRBJ2-1, with D hard to call. Trimming pared 2 bases from V and 4 bases from J, leaving 7 bases between. From germline, CDR1 is SGHRS and CDR2 YFSETQ. The CDR3 is 13 residues long. Here the CDR3 reads CASSFPTYNEQFF. CDR3 DNA sequence: TGCGCCAGCAGCTTTCCGACTTACAATGAGCAGTTCTTC.

The rearrangement links TRBV5-1 to TRBJ2-5; D is ambiguous. Germline V gives CDR1 SGHRS, CDR2 YFSETQ. CDR3 length: 15 residues. Trimming removed 4 bases from V and 3 bases from J, with 16 bases in between. The CDR3, as DNA: TGCGCCAGCAGCCAGTCCTCCGGGTCGGAAGAGACCCAGTACTTC. This sequence encodes CASSQSSGSEETQYF.

This clonotype was recorded many times. The chain is built from TRBV29-1 and TRBJ1-2; no reliable D call. Germline assignment: CDR1 SQVTM and CDR2 ANQGSEA. The CDR3 is 13 amino acids. V shed 5 bases and J shed 2 bases, with 12 bases lying between them. This CDR3 reads CSVYPGPNYGYTF. The CDR3 region has the DNA TGCAGCGTTTACCCGGGTCCAAACTATGGCTACACCTTC.

This sequence joins TRBV6-2 or TRBV6-3 and TRBJ2-7; 7 nucleotides match TRBD1. V dropped 0 bases and J dropped 4; count of bases not matched to a gene: 9. Germline V gives CDR1 MNHEY, CDR2 SVGEGT. The CDR3 extends over 16 amino acids. CDR3 sequence reads: CASSYSRLDRRYEQYF. The CDR3, as DNA: TGTGCCAGCAGTTACTCGAGGCTGGACAGGCGGTACGAGCAGTACTTC.

This clonotype was seen at least ten times. The V call is TRBV20-1, the J call TRBJ1-1, with 11 bases fitting TRBD1. J gave up 5 bases and V 3 bases, and 8 bases lay outside the gene matches. The CDR3 consists of 15 residues. CDR1 and CDR2 (germline): DFQATT, SNEGSKA (reference sequence). CDR3 sequence: CSASPGTGGRTEAFF. The CDR3 bases are TGCAGTGCTAGCCCCGGGACAGGGGGACGGACTGAAGCTTTCTTT.

The genes are TRBV29-1 and TRBJ2-1, with D perhaps TRBD1 or TRBD2 (5 bases each). Germline CDR1 SQVTM, CDR2 ANQGSEA. V was trimmed by 7 bases and J by 2 bases, leaving 12 bases between them. This CDR3 contains 13 residues. The CDR3 nucleotides are TGCAGCGCAGGGACGGAGACCTACAATGAGCAGTTCTTC. It yields the protein CSAGTETYNEQFF.

This clonotype came up many times. This chain joins TRBV5-1 and TRBJ1-3; tentative D call: TRBD1 (6 bases). CDR1 and CDR2 (germline): SGHRS, YFSETQ. Trimming removed 2 bases at V and 3 bases at J, with 9 bases between. This CDR3 contains 14 residues. The CDR3 DNA is TGCGCCAGCAGCTTACAGGGCGGTGGAAACACCATATATTTT. Translating it yields CASSLQGGGNTIYF.

This clonotype was counted ten times or more. The chain combines TRBV7-6 with TRBJ1-1, with 9 bases aligning to TRBD1. This CDR3 region has 15 residues. Germline CDR1 reads SGHVS; CDR2 reads FNYEAQ. Losses at the gene ends were 3 bases for V and 4 bases for J; bases not matched to a gene: 6. This chain's CDR3 is CASSFKQGAGTEAFF. In DNA, the CDR3 is TGTGCCAGCAGCTTCAAACAGGGGGCTGGCACTGAAGCTTTCTTT.

This clonotype was recorded a few times. CDR3 nucleotides: TGTGCCAGCCAAGCCCCCCCCACCGGGGAGCTGTTTTTT. Translation gives CASQAPPTGELFF. The chain has TRBV28 and TRBJ2-2; D unresolved. The CDR3 consists of 13 residues. V lost 8 bases and J 4 bases, leaving 11 bases between the germline ends. Germline CDR1 reads MDHEN; CDR2 reads SYDVKM.

This clonotype appeared a few times. The V call is TRBV10-3, the J call TRBJ2-1; weak D call: TRBD2 (5 bases). The CDR3 sequence is 11 residues long. V was cut by 10 bases and J by 8 bases, with 12 bases left in between. From germline, CDR1 is ENHRY and CDR2 SYGVKD. CDR3 sequence: CASQDFYEQFF. The CDR3 DNA reads TGTGCCAGCCAGGACTTCTATGAGCAGTTCTTC.

This clonotype was detected only a few times. The rearrangement links TRBV7-8 to TRBJ1-1; possible D gene TRBD1, 6 bases. Trimming left V 0 bases short and J 0 bases short, with 17 bases between. Germline CDR1 reads SGHVS; CDR2 reads FQNEAQ. The CDR3 runs 18 residues. The CDR3, as DNA: TGTGCCAGCAGCTTAGCGAAACAGGGATTTGGTATGAACACTGAAGCTTTCTTT. Encoded protein: CASSLAKQGFGMNTEAFF.

This clonotype was observed a handful of times. The rearrangement joins TRBV14 to TRBJ1-1; perhaps TRBD1 as D (6 bases). Trimming took 2 bases from V and 2 from J, leaving 12 bases between them. The CDR3 spans 15 residues. Germline CDR1 SGHDN, CDR2 FVKESK. The CDR3 region has the DNA TGTGCCAGCAGCCAATACAGGGTTTCCAACACTGAAGCTTTCTTT. Amino acid sequence: CASSQYRVSNTEAFF.

The chain uses TRBV5-1 and TRBJ2-1; 7 nucleotides agree with TRBD2. The ends lost 5 bases at V and 10 bases at J; junction bases unmatched: 3. The CDR3 consists of 11 residues. Germline CDR1 SGHRS, CDR2 YFSETQ. The CDR3 DNA reads TGCGCCAGCAGTCCGGGACTAGAGCAGTTCTTC. Translation: CASSPGLEQFF.

The V gene is TRBV6-1, the J gene TRBJ1-1, with D maybe TRBD1 (5 bases). V shed 7 bases and J shed 3 bases, with 12 bases lying between them. CDR1 is MNHNS and CDR2 is SASEGT in the germline V gene. The CDR3 totals 13 residues. CDR3 sequence (DNA): TGTGCCAGCACTTGGGACCTCCACACTGAAGCTTTCTTT. This encodes CASTWDLHTEAFF.

V and J are TRBV6-5 and TRBJ1-5; D is undetermined. Germline V lookup: CDR1 MNHEY, CDR2 SVGAGI. Trimming took 8 bases from V and 3 from J, leaving 11 bases between them. The length of the CDR3 is 13 residues. As DNA, the CDR3 is TGTGCCAGCGGGGTGGGGTACAATCAGCCCCAGCATTTT. It codes for CASGVGYNQPQHF.

This clonotype was detected once. The chain employs TRBV12-5 and TRBJ2-2; 9 bases align to TRBD1. The V and J ends lost 4 bases and 3 bases, in that order; junction bases with no gene match: 6. CDR3 length: 16 amino acids. Germline CDR1 and CDR2: LGHNT and FRNRAP. Here the CDR3 reads CASGSLGTGYTGELFF. The CDR3, as DNA: TGTGCTAGTGGTTCCCTCGGGACAGGGTACACCGGGGAGCTGTTTTTT.

This clonotype showed up just a few times. The chain is built from TRBV2 and TRBJ1-6; no clear D. V dropped 1 base and J dropped 6 bases, with 10 bases sitting between them. The CDR3 has 15 amino acids. Germline V gene data show CDR1 as SNHLY and CDR2 as FYNNEI. CDR3 sequence reads: CASSEGTISNSPLHF. The CDR3 DNA follows: TGTGCCAGCAGTGAAGGGACCATCTCTAATTCACCCCTCCACTTT. The complete variable domain, with remaining parts taken from reference TRBV2 and TRBJ1-6, reads EPEVTQTPSHQVTQMGQEVILRCVPISNHLYFYWYRQILGQKVEFLVSFYNNEISEKSEIFDDQFSVERPDGSNFTLKIRSTKLEDSAMYFCASSEGTISNSPLHFGNGTRLTVT.

The chain is built from TRBV12-3 or TRBV12-4 and TRBJ2-7; D not certain. The CDR3 is 13 residues long. V lost 2 bases and J 3 bases, leaving 8 bases between the germline ends. This CDR3 is CASSLNVGYEQYF. The DNA for the CDR3 is TGTGCCAGCAGTTTAAACGTGGGCTACGAGCAGTACTTC.

This clonotype was counted at least ten times. The genes are TRBV20-1 and TRBJ1-1; D not resolved. The CDR3 length is 10 residues. The ends were cut back, 6 bases at V and 2 bases at J, with 4 bases in the middle. Germline V lookup: CDR1 DFQATT, CDR2 SNEGSKA (reference sequence). The CDR3 bases are TGCAGTGCAACCAACACTGAAGCTTTCTTT. Protein: CSATNTEAFF.

This clonotype has more than one count but fewer than ten. The V call is TRBV20-1, the J call TRBJ2-1, with D perhaps given as TRBD1 or TRBD2 (6 bases each). CDR1 and CDR2 (germline): DFQATT, SNEGSKA (reference sequence). With 8 bases removed from V and 7 bases from J, the gap between germline ends came to 12 bases. This CDR3 has 11 amino acids. CDR3 in amino acids: CSLKGGNEQFF. The DNA of the CDR3 is TGCAGTCTCAAAGGGGGGAATGAGCAGTTCTTC.

This chain links TRBV11-2 with TRBJ1-2, with D tentatively TRBD1 (5 bases). Trimming cost V 5 bases and J 2 bases, with 12 bases left between them. This CDR3 is built from 14 residues. Germline lookup yields CDR1 SGHAT and CDR2 FQNNGV. The CDR3 loop reads CASSLGEQNYGYTF. Here the CDR3 DNA reads TGTGCCAGCAGCCTGGGGGAACAGAACTATGGCTACACCTTC.

On this clonotype itself: The junction shows a germline mismatch at one end, possibly a read error. Here the CDR3 reads CASSLARMDEQFF. The CDR3 bases are TGTGCTAGCAGCTTAGCGCGAATGGATGAGCAGTTCTTC. This chain connects TRBV7-7 to TRBJ2-1, with a possible D match to TRBD2 (5 bases). Per germline, CDR1 SSHAT and CDR2 FNYEAQ (reference sequence). The CDR3 length is 13 residues.

This clonotype has a count of ten or more. V gene TRBV5-1 combines with J gene TRBJ1-2, with TRBD1 matching over 7 bases. Germline CDR1 reads SGHRS; CDR2 reads YFSETQ. CDR3 length equals 15 residues. After removal of 1 base from V and 3 bases from J, the junction contained 6 bases not matched to a gene. Here the CDR3 DNA reads TGCGCCAGCAGCTTGCCGGACAGGAGTGACTATGGCTACACCTTC. Translation: CASSLPDRSDYGYTF. The variable domain in full, with the rest retrieved from reference TRBV5-1 and TRBJ1-2, is KAGVTQTPRYLIKTRGQQVTLSCSPISGHRSVSWYQQTPGQGLQFLFEYFSETQRNKGNFPGRFSGRQFSNSRSEMNVSTLELGDSALYLCASSLPDRSDYGYTFGSGTRLTVV.

This chain links TRBV4-3 with TRBJ2-7; no clear D. V was cut by 0 bases and J by 1 base, with 7 bases left in between. CDR1 LGHNA and CDR2 YSLEER come from the germline V gene. This CDR3 is 14 amino acids long. CDR3 DNA sequence: TGCGCCAGCAGCCAAGATTCGAGTTCCTACGAGCAGTACTTC. This sequence encodes CASSQDSSSYEQYF.